This TCR beta chain derives from a study of neoadjuvant anti-PD-1 for oral cavity cancer. At the level of the study: Most patients had three to four biweekly doses of 3 mg/kg nivolumab before resection. Patients without progression got a fourth dose around day 43.

Points on this clone: Its antigen is currently unknown.

Study results and limitations: Higher pretreatment blood Treg/Th17 ratios correlated with higher pretreatment blood and lower post-treatment tumor TCRbeta clonality.

CDR1 and CDR2 (germline): MNHNS, SASEGT. The CDR3 has 13 residues. The V end was cut by 2 bases, the J end by 5 bases, with 9 bases between. The time point was: after neoadjuvant nivolumab, at surgical resection. Clones were sequenced by immunoSEQ multiplex PCR, and TCRdb holds only the in-frame ones, with some missing. The table records more than 12,000 clones, roughly 70% of them present only once. The sample in question was PBMCs, obtained after nivolumab (anti-PD-1) treatment. The chain has TRBV6-1 and TRBJ2-5, with no clear D. The TCR originated in a person between 35 and 79 years old with oral cavity squamous cell carcinoma. The CDR3 DNA reads TGTGCCAGCAGTGAAATAGTAAAGGAGACCCAGTACTTC. The encoded protein is CASSEIVKETQYF.